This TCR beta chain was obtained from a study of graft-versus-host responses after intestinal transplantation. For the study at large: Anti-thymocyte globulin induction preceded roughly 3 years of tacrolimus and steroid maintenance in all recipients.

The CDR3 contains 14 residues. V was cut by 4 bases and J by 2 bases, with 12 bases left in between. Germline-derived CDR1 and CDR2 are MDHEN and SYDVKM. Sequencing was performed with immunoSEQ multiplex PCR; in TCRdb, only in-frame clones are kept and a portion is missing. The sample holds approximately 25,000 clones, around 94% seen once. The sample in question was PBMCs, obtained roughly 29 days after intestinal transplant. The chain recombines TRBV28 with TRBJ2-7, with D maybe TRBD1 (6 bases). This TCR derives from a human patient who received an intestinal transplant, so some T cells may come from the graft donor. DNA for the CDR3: TGTGCCAGCAGTTGGCAGGGGCCTCCCTACGAGCAGTACTTC. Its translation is CASSWQGPPYEQYF.